This T cell receptor beta chain derives from a study of low-dose radiotherapy and immunotherapy resistance in tumors (dated by TCRdb to the early 2020s). Background for the entire study: In Cohort 1, 0.5 Gy per fraction was delivered every 2 weeks, and a total PTV dose of 6.5 Gy was prescribed. For Cohort 2, the dose was 1 Gy per fraction given every two weeks, adding up to 13 Gy in total across 26 weeks. Starting on cycle 1 day 1, patients took 300 mg of aspirin by mouth once daily for four cycles. Cyclophosphamide 200 mg/m2 was given intravenously every two weeks, one day before each radiation and immunotherapy administration. Trial participants were not randomized into treatment groups. Nivolumab and ipilimumab were both given intravenously, with nivolumab at a 240 mg flat dose every two weeks and ipilimumab at 1 mg/kg every six weeks. The translational analysis covered eight patients: three from the first dose cohort and the first five from the second dose cohort.

The sequencing machine was an Illumina HiSeq 2500. To make first-strand cDNA, Superscript III was used along with a set of TRAV- and TRBV-specific primers so that both the TCRalpha and TCRbeta chains were covered. TCRs were amplified with Phusion for about 20 PCR cycles using a constant-region primer together with the adapter attached to the V primers. The MessageAmp II aRNA Amplification Kit was used to amplify the isolated mRNA, with in vitro transcription run for less than 20 hours at 37 degrees C. The Dynabeads mRNA DIRECT Purification Kit was used to isolate the mRNA for TCR sequencing. Indexed Illumina adapters were added in a second roughly 25-cycle Phusion PCR, and the resulting products were purified with AMPure XP beads. Regarding the original processing steps: Using custom Perl scripts, TCR sequences encoding the same protein were pooled, out-of-frame sequences were removed, and the abundance of each clonotype was computed. The analysis excluded TCR sequences that were supported by just one read. Among the metrics used to describe the repertoires were Shannon entropy, Gini index, clonality, richness, and the frequency of TCRs shared between repertoires. TCRdb itself trimmed the public reads at Q25 with fastp, ran MiXCR and retained productive beta chains. When rows share a CDR3 protein, they turn into one entry using the most common DNA and genes. These V and J calls originate from TCRdb's pipeline instead of the authors' own analysis. Recorded for this sample are 35,000 to 50,000 distinct CDR3 sequences; less than 30% of them occurred a single time. The ten largest clones capture roughly a tenth of the sample.

Measured from the cysteine to the phenylalanine, the CDR3 is 12 residues long. The kept DNA is CDR3 alone, 36 bases in frame from the first base. The germline V gene gives CDR1 as SQVTM and CDR2 as ANQGSEA. V loses 0 bases, J loses 5 bases, and the germline ends lie 7 bases apart. As a fraction of the sample, this clonotype is medium-sized (0.01 to 0.1%). Its antigen is currently not known. No per-base quality is available; no much larger clone lies one base away. The sample's time point label, in plain terms: after trial treatment. The meaning of the sample's treatment or condition label: LDRT plus nivolumab, ipilimumab, low-dose cyclophosphamide and aspirin (RACIN trial). The donors took part in RACIN, a single-arm, phase I, dose-escalation trial that combined nivolumab, ipilimumab, aspirin, low-dose cyclophosphamide and low-dose radiotherapy. Patients with advanced, TIL-negative solid tumors were considered eligible.

This TCR was sampled from a male donor with prostate cancer. Material: PBMCs, obtained after low-dose radiotherapy plus immunotherapy. This sequence uses TRBV29-1 and TRBJ1-2; TRBD1 is a possible D gene, resting on 5 matching bases. The CDR3 corresponds to CSVEDQGYGYTF. In nucleotide form, the sequence is TGCAGCGTTGAAGACCAGGGTTATGGCTACACCTTC.